The sequence of this T cell receptor (beta chain) was determined in a study of Graves' ophthalmopathy and Graves' hyperthyroidism. V lost 2 bases to trimming and J lost 6 bases, with 16 bases between them. The CDR3 spans 15 residues. Germline V gene lookup returns CDR1 SEHNR and CDR2 FQNEAQ (reference sequence). This clonotype came up many times. RNA served as the template for amplifying TCR beta CDR3 regions. HTBI primers were employed in first-round RT-PCR, then a second-round multiplex PCR followed. Using its own MiXCR run on the multiplex PCR reads, TCRdb lists one record per CDR3 protein. This table holds about 1.2 million distinct CDR3 sequences, about 40% found once.

The sequence came from an adult man with Graves' hyperthyroidism. The sample consisted of peripheral blood or thyroid tissue (not recorded which). V is TRBV7-9 and J is TRBJ1-2; D unresolved. DNA of the CDR3: TGTGCCAGCAGCTTACTCAGGACCCAAGAGGATGGCTACACCTTC. This sequence encodes CASSLLRTQEDGYTF.